This T cell receptor (beta chain) was identified in a study of T cells after yellow fever vaccination. Universal primer sites and UMIs were introduced during 5'RACE template-switching synthesis of TCR cDNA. TCRdb analysed the 5' RACE reads with MiXCR anew, one entry per CDR3 protein. This sample has hundreds of thousands of distinct CDR3 sequences, with under 15% found just once. Study-level results: Abundant bulk-derived clonotypes could contaminate FACS-sorted repertoires. Secondary responses were weaker yet peaked faster, day 5 versus 15.

This clonotype was picked up a small number of times. Its antigen is unknown. From germline, CDR1 is ENHRY and CDR2 SYGVKD. The J segment lost 0 bases and the V segment lost 3 bases, leaving 4 bases of the junction unmatched. This CDR3 contains 15 residues. The receptor's source is a man aged 18 to 29 who received the YFV17D yellow fever vaccine. The sample was CD4+ T cells sorted from PBMCs, taken 15 days after the yellow fever booster vaccination. The chain is built from TRBV10-3 and TRBJ1-2, with TRBD1 identical over 7 bases. The CDR3 protein is CAISDGGQTNYGYTF. The CDR3 DNA reads TGTGCCATCAGTGATGGGGGACAGACTAACTATGGCTACACCTTC.